This T cell receptor beta chain was sequenced for a study of preoperative IRX-2 immunotherapy in early breast cancer. Indicated treatment: preoperative locoregional IRX-2 cytokine immunotherapy. Preoperative locoregional IRX-2 cytokine immunotherapy was tested in the phase Ib source study. The CDR3 runs 16 residues. The germline CDR1 and CDR2 sequences are MNHEY and SVGAGI. V gave up 0 bases and J gave up 6 bases, with 18 bases separating them. Using immunoSEQ multiplex PCR, the repertoire was profiled, and TCRdb retains in-frame clones only, with some absent. The table includes some 22,000 clones, 80% to 90% detected once.

The material sequenced was tumor tissue, taken after IRX-2 immunotherapy. The chain combines TRBV6-5 with TRBJ2-7; D is possibly TRBD2 (6 bases). The source of this sequence is a human donor with breast cancer. CDR3 loop: CASSYSKLIAASEQYF. DNA for the CDR3: TGTGCCAGCAGTTACTCGAAGTTGATAGCGGCGTCCGAGCAGTACTTC.